This T cell receptor beta chain came from a study of tumour-infiltrating T cells in Burkitt lymphoma. Study details: The Burkitt lymphoma cohort spanned all epidemiological subtypes. Overall and progression-free survival were predicted by productive clonality. Findings of the study overall: Public clonotypes, several, appeared across numerous Burkitt lymphoma patients.

This clone was found a few times. Its antigen is still unknown. J was trimmed by 4 bases and V by 0 bases; bases with no gene match: 8. The CDR3 is made up of 16 amino acids. Looked up from germline, CDR1 is ENHRY and CDR2 is SYGVKD. Only in-frame clones appear in the TCRdb table, and some are missing; sequencing was by immunoSEQ multiplex PCR. Of around 48,000 clones in the sample, around a third are singletons; the top ten hold 2.9%. The sequencing input was tumor tissue. The source is a human donor with Burkitt lymphoma. V and J are TRBV10-3 and TRBJ1-2; 7 bases agree with TRBD1. CDR3 sequence reads: CAISESKQGIFYGYTF. CDR3 bases: TGTGCCATCAGTGAGTCTAAACAGGGGATCTTCTATGGCTACACCTTC.